Shown below are 12 T cell receptor beta chains from a single sample sequenced in a study of T cell clonality in common variable immunodeficiency. Antigen specificity for these receptors is unknown. Findings of the study overall: Common variable immunodeficiency TCR beta sequences reportedly had fewer deletions and N-nucleotide insertions.

Produced via immunoSEQ multiplex PCR; TCRdb's table is partial and in-frame only. Listed for the sample are roughly 42,000 clones, none seen a single time. Material: peripheral blood mononuclear cells. The receptor set was obtained from a human donor with common variable immunodeficiency.

This clone has just a few counts. The covered CDR3 bases are TGTGCCTGGAGAATAAGCAACACTGAA. Its translation: CAWRISNTE. The full CDR3 protein is CAWRISNTEAFF. The chain carries TRBV30 and TRBJ1-1, with D unclear. The read ends 3 residues shy of where the CDR3 ends; the end is completed using the germline J gene. The germline V gene encodes CDR1 GTSNPN and CDR2 SVGIG (reference sequence). The CDR3 covers 12 residues. V lost 3 bases and J lost 2, with 7 bases in between.

On this clone itself: The observed sequence ends 3 residues before the CDR3 terminus, with the missing tail filled in from the germline J gene. The chain links TRBV5-1 to TRBJ2-1; TRBD1 agrees at 9 bases. Germline-derived CDR1 and CDR2 are SGHRS and YFSETQ. The V and J ends lost 4 bases and 7 bases, in that order; junction bases with no gene match: 15. This CDR3 spans 17 amino acids. The CDR3 DNA, read in part, is TGCGCCAGCAGCCCTTCTCAACAGGGGGCCTTTAGGAATGAG. This encodes CASSPSQQGAFRNE. The entire CDR3 protein reads CASSPSQQGAFRNEQFF.

In its sample, this clone was seen a few times. The DNA read from the CDR3 is TGCAGTGCTCCAGCGGGAGGCGCAGAGACC. Translation gives CSAPAGGAET. The CDR3 in full is CSAPAGGAETQYF. The genes are TRBV20-1 and TRBJ2-5; 9 nucleotides agree with TRBD2. The CDR3 end falls 3 residues outside the read, so it is completed with the germline J gene. From germline, CDR1 is DFQATT and CDR2 SNEGSKA (reference sequence). The CDR3 has 13 residues. V trimming: 5 bases; J trimming: 4 bases; junction bases outside the gene matches: 5.

Details on this clone: The read terminates 3 residues before the CDR3 end, so the remaining end is supplied by the germline J gene. The rearrangement uses TRBV29-1 and TRBJ2-7, with 9 bases identical to TRBD1. This CDR3 has 15 amino acids. The germline gives CDR1 SQVTM, CDR2 ANQGSEA. Unmatched junction bases numbered 15, after V lost 6 bases and J lost 6 bases. The CDR3 loop reads CSVALFGTGLSEQYF. The CDR3 bases that were read are TGCAGCGTGGCTTTGTTTGGGACAGGGCTATCCGAG.

This clone was observed many times. Read data end 3 residues before the CDR3 end; the end is taken from the germline J gene. The chain couples TRBV18 to TRBJ1-1; D call uncertain. The CDR3 is 13 amino acids. Trimming pared 1 base from V and 5 bases from J, leaving 8 bases between. Germline CDR1 reads KGHSH; CDR2 reads LQKENI. CDR3 sequence reads: CASSPQGGTEAFF. CDR3 DNA, as far as it was read: TGTGCCAGCTCACCACAGGGTGGAACTGAA.

Regarding this clone: The CDR3 end is not reached by the read, which stops 3 residues before it; the germline J gene fills it in. The chain is built from TRBV7-9 and TRBJ1-1; D unclear. CDR1 and CDR2 (germline): SEHNR, FQNEAQ (reference sequence). Trimming cost V 1 base and J 3 bases, with 12 bases left between them. The CDR3 is 15 residues long. CDR3 sequence reads: CASSLDAGGDTEAFF. The part of the CDR3 DNA that was read is TGTGCCAGCAGCTTAGATGCGGGCGGTGACACTGAA.

As for this clone: The DNA ends 3 residues before the CDR3 does, and the rest of the CDR3 is filled in from the germline J gene. The J gene is TRBJ2-2, the V gene TRBV7-2; D remains ambiguous. CDR3 length: 13 residues. V was cut by 5 bases and J by 6 bases, with 10 bases left in between. Germline CDR1 reads SGHTA; CDR2 reads FQGNSA. The chain's CDR3 is CASSPDGPGELFF. Incomplete CDR3 DNA: TGTGCCAGCAGCCCCGATGGGCCCGGGGAG.

As for this clone: Read coverage stops 3 residues before the CDR3 terminus; the germline J gene supplies the remainder. This specimen includes other DNA sequences encoding the same CDR3. J is TRBJ1-2 and V is TRBV18; possible D gene TRBD1, 5 bases. Trimming shortened V by 0 bases and J by 4 bases, and 15 bases separated the two germline ends. Per germline, CDR1 KGHSH and CDR2 LQKENI. There are 16 residues in the CDR3. The CDR3 protein is CASSPPTARGIYGYTF. The CDR3 bases that were read are TGTGCCAGCTCACCACCCACAGCAAGGGGTATCTATGGC.

CDR3 amino acids: CAWSRDRVSSGYTF. The sequenced CDR3 bases are TGTGCCTGGAGCCGGGACAGGGTGTCGAGTGGC. V and J are TRBV30 and TRBJ1-2; 9 bases are shared with TRBD1. The read comes to an end 3 residues before the CDR3 does, leaving the germline J gene to fill in the end. The germline CDR1 and CDR2 sequences are GTSNPN and SVGIG (reference sequence). This CDR3 is 14 amino acids long. V trimming: 3 bases; J trimming: 7 bases; junction bases outside the gene matches: 9.

The table lists this clone with many counts. The read comes to an end 3 residues before the CDR3 does, leaving the germline J gene to fill in the end. This rearrangement joins TRBV10-1 to TRBJ2-2; tentatively, D is TRBD1 (6 bases). CDR3 length equals 14 residues. In germline, CDR1 is WNHNN, CDR2 SYGVQD (reference sequence). V shed 5 bases and J shed 2 bases, with 9 bases lying between them. CDR3 sequence reads: CASSTDSNTGELFF. CDR3 DNA (partial): TGCGCCAGCAGTACGGACAGTAACACCGGGGAG.

This clone appeared a few times. The missing CDR3 end, 3 residues past where the read stops, is filled in from the germline J gene. The genes are TRBV6-2 or TRBV6-3 and TRBJ2-7, with D maybe TRBD1 (6 bases). The CDR3 is 14 amino acids. Trimming took 5 bases from V and 5 from J, leaving 16 bases between them. CDR1 and CDR2 (germline): MNHEY, SVGEGT. The CDR3: CASSPRTVSNEQYF. The sequenced part of the CDR3 DNA is TGTGCCAGCAGTCCCAGGACAGTAAGCAACGAG.

Ten or more counts support this clone. The CDR3 extends 3 residues past the end of the read, so its final part is completed from the germline J gene. V usage is TRBV20-1 and J usage is TRBJ2-1, with 8 bases lining up with TRBD2. Germline V lookup: CDR1 DFQATT, CDR2 SNEGSKA (reference sequence). This CDR3 spans 17 amino acids. The V gene end was trimmed by 3 bases and the J gene end by 0 bases; junction bases not matched to a gene: 10. The covered CDR3 bases are TGCAGTGCTAGTGGCGGGGGGCCCTCAAGCTCCTACAATGAG. This translates into CSASGGGPSSSYNE. The whole CDR3 is CSASGGGPSSSYNEQFF.